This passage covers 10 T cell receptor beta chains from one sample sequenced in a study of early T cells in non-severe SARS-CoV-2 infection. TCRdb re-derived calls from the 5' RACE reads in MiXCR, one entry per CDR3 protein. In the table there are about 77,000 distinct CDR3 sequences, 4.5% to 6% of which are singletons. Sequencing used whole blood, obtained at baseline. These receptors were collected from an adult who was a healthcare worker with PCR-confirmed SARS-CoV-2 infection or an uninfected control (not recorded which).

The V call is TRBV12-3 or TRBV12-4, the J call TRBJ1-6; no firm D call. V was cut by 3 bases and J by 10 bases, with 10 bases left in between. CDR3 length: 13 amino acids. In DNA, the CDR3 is TGTGCCAGCAGTTTTTACGTTGGGTCACCCCTCCACTTT. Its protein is CASSFYVGSPLHF.

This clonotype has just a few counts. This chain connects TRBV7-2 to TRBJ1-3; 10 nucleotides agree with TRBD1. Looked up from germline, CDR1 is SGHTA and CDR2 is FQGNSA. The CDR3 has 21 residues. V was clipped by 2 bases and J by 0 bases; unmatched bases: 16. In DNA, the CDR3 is TGTGCCAGCAGCTTACTTGAGAGTGGGACAGGGGATACCCTCTCTGGAAACACCATATATTTT. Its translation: CASSLLESGTGDTLSGNTIYF.

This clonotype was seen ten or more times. The CDR3 spells CASSERERAGYNEQFF. CDR3 coding DNA: TGTGCCAGCAGTGAACGGGAGCGGGCCGGCTACAATGAGCAGTTCTTC. This sequence joins TRBV2 and TRBJ2-1, with D tentatively TRBD2 (6 bases). Germline assignment: CDR1 SNHLY and CDR2 FYNNEI. V dropped 2 bases and J dropped 3 bases, with 14 bases sitting between them. The CDR3 is 16 residues long.

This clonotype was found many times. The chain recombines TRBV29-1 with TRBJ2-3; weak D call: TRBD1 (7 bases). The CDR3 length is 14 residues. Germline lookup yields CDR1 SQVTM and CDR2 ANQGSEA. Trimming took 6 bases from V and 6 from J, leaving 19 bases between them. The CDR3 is CSVGGGQMEDTQYF. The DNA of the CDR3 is TGCAGCGTAGGAGGGGGCCAAATGGAGGATACGCAGTATTTT.

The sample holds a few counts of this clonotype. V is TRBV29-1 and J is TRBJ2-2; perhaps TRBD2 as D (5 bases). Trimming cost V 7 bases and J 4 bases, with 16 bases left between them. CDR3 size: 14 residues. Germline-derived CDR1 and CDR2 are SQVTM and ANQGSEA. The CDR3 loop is CSAPISSGTGELFF. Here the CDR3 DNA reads TGCAGCGCCCCAATTTCGAGCGGCACCGGGGAGCTGTTTTTT.

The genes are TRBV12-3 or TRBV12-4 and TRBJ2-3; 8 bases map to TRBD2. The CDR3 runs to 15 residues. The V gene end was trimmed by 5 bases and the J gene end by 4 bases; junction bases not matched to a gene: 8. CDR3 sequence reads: CASSVGAGVADTQYF. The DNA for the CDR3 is TGTGCCAGCAGTGTAGGAGCGGGAGTAGCAGATACGCAGTATTTT.

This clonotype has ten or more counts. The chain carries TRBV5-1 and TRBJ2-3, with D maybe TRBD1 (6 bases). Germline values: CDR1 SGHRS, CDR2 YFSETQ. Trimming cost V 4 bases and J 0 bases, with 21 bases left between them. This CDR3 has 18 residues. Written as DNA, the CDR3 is TGCGCCAGCAGCGTCTATATCCAGGGGTCCTCTAGCACAGATACGCAGTATTTT. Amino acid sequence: CASSVYIQGSSSTDTQYF.

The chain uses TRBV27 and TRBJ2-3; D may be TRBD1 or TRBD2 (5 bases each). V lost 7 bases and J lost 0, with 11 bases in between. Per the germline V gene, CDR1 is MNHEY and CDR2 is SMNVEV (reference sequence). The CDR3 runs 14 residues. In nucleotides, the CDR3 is TGTGCCAGCAACCTGAGGGGTAGCACAGATACGCAGTATTTT. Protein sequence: CASNLRGSTDTQYF.

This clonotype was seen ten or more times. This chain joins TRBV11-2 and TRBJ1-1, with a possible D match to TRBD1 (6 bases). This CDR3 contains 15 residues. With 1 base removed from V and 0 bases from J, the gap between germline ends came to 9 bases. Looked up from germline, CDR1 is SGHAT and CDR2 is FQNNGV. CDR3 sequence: CASSLVGGLNTEAFF. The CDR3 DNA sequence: TGTGCCAGCAGCTTAGTGGGGGGGCTGAACACTGAAGCTTTCTTT.

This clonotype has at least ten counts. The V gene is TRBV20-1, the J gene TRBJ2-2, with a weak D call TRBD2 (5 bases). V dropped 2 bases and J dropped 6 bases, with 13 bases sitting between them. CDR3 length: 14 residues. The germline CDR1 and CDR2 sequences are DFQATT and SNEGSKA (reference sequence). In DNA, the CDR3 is TGCAGTGCTAGAACCGGGAACGTCCCCGGGGAGCTGTTTTTT. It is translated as CSARTGNVPGELFF.